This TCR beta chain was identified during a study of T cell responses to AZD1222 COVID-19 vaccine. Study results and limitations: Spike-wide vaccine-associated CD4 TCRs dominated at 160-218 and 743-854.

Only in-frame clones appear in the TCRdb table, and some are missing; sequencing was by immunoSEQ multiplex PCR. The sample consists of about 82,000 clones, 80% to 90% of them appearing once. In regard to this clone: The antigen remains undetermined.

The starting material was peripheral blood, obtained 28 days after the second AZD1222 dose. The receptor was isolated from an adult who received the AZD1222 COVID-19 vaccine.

This CDR3 is CASSLSPGEHNEQFF. The CDR3 DNA is TGTGCCAGCAGCTTGAGCCCGGGAGAGCACAATGAGCAGTTCTTC. The V and J genes are TRBV5-6 and TRBJ2-1; TRBD2 might be the D (6 bases). Germline V CDR1 and CDR2: SGHDT, YYEEEE. This CDR3 contains 15 residues. The germline V and J ends were trimmed by 1 base and 5 bases, with 13 bases remaining between them.